These 27 T cell receptor beta chains came from one sample sequenced in a study of early T cells in non-severe SARS-CoV-2 infection. Via MiXCR, TCRdb re-called the 5' RACE reads, giving one row per CDR3 protein. Here the sample spans approximately 71,000 distinct CDR3 sequences, 12% being singletons. Material: whole blood. Every receptor here comes from an adult who was a healthcare worker with PCR-confirmed SARS-CoV-2 infection or an uninfected control (not recorded which).

The CDR3 reads CASRLLFSETQYF. The CDR3 DNA follows: TGTGCCAGCAGATTACTTTTTTCGGAGACCCAGTACTTC. The chain combines TRBV5-8 with TRBJ2-5, with D unclear. Germline lookup yields CDR1 SGHTS and CDR2 YDEGEE. V dropped 5 bases and J dropped 5 bases, with 13 bases sitting between them. The CDR3 loop spans 13 amino acids.

In this sample, this clonotype turned up many times. The chain carries TRBV7-9 and TRBJ1-2, with TRBD1 matching over 9 bases. Trimming removed 3 bases from V and 8 bases from J; junction bases left unmatched: 10. Looked up from germline, CDR1 is SEHNR and CDR2 is FQNEAQ (reference sequence). The CDR3 has 15 amino acids. The CDR3 loop is CASSLSAQGARGYTF. The CDR3 bases are TGTGCCAGCAGCTTGTCCGCACAGGGGGCTCGAGGCTACACCTTC.

The chain combines TRBV12-3 or TRBV12-4 with TRBJ1-2; tentatively, D is TRBD1 (6 bases). V lost 3 bases and J lost 8, with 19 bases in between. The CDR3 is 15 residues long. In DNA form, the CDR3 reads TGTGCCAGCAGTTTGGCCCGACGGGGGGCTGGAGGCTACACCTTC. The encoded protein is CASSLARRGAGGYTF.

V usage is TRBV24-1 and J usage is TRBJ2-3; 7 bases map to TRBD1. There are 15 residues in the CDR3. In germline, CDR1 is KGHDR, CDR2 SFDVKD. After removal of 4 bases from V and 6 bases from J, the junction contained 9 bases not matched to a gene. The CDR3 protein is CATSDPRTGGDTQYF. For the CDR3, the DNA is TGTGCCACCAGTGACCCTAGGACAGGCGGGGATACGCAGTATTTT.

At least ten counts were recorded for this clonotype. V usage is TRBV25-1 and J usage is TRBJ1-1; D call uncertain. V lost 4 bases and J lost 7, with 4 bases in between. CDR1 is MGHDK, CDR2 SYGVNS, per germline. The CDR3 is 10 residues long. This CDR3 reads CASSAGEAFF. CDR3 DNA sequence: TGTGCCAGCAGTGCGGGTGAAGCTTTCTTT.

This clonotype was seen a handful of times. V gene TRBV29-1 combines with J gene TRBJ1-1; D is ambiguous. The CDR3 totals 11 residues. V dropped 3 bases and J dropped 0 bases, with 2 bases sitting between them. Germline CDR1 is SQVTM and CDR2 is ANQGSEA. The CDR3 coding sequence is TGCAGCGTTGATATGAACACTGAAGCTTTCTTT. The encoded protein is CSVDMNTEAFF. Looking up the rest from reference TRBV29-1 and TRBJ1-1 gives the full variable domain: SAVISQKPSRDICQRGTSLTIQCQVDSQVTMMFWYRQQPGQSLTLIATANQGSEATYESGFVIDKFPISRPNLTFSTLTVSNMSPEDSSIYLCSVDMNTEAFFGQGTRLTVV.

The genes are TRBV6-1 and TRBJ2-7; tentatively, D is TRBD1 or TRBD2 (6 bases each). The V end was cut by 6 bases, the J end by 2 bases, with 23 bases between. Germline-derived CDR1 and CDR2 are MNHNS and SASEGT. This CDR3 region has 17 residues. In DNA form, the CDR3 reads TGTGCCAGCAGAAATTACTTAGGGGGGCGCAGAACCTACGAGCAGTACTTC. Translation: CASRNYLGGRRTYEQYF.

The chain employs TRBV3-1 and TRBJ2-7; D may match TRBD1 or TRBD2 (5 bases each). There are 15 residues in the CDR3. Germline CDR1 reads LGHDT; CDR2 reads YNNKEL (reference sequence). The V end lost 0 bases, the J end lost 6 bases, and 15 bases lay between the germline ends. DNA of the CDR3: TGTGCCAGCAGCCAAGATTTCGGGACGCAAGGCGAGCAGTACTTC. Translating gives CASSQDFGTQGEQYF.

The chain joins TRBV28 to TRBJ2-7; possible D gene TRBD1, 6 bases. CDR3 length: 15 amino acids. Germline assignment: CDR1 MDHEN and CDR2 SYDVKM. V was shortened by 1 base and J by 6 bases, with 16 bases between the two germline ends. CDR3 coding DNA: TGTGCCAGCAGTTTATTTCGGACAGTTTTTTCCGAGCAGTACTTC. This encodes CASSLFRTVFSEQYF.

This clonotype was observed a handful of times. Written as DNA, the CDR3 is TGTGCCAGCAGCTTAGCGGTCACTAGCTGGGATGAGCAGTTCTTC. It yields the protein CASSLAVTSWDEQFF. The genes are TRBV11-3 and TRBJ2-1, with D maybe TRBD2 (6 bases). The CDR3 runs 15 residues. V gave up 1 base and J gave up 8 bases, with 15 bases separating them. CDR1 is SGHNT and CDR2 is YENEEA in the germline V gene.

This clonotype showed up many times. The genes are TRBV7-9 and TRBJ1-2; 8 nucleotides match TRBD1. After removal of 5 bases from V and 4 bases from J, the junction contained 15 bases not matched to a gene. The germline CDR1 and CDR2 sequences are SEHNR and FQNEAQ (reference sequence). The CDR3 length is 17 residues. The CDR3 is CASSPDRGPGILYGYTF. CDR3 DNA sequence: TGTGCCAGCAGCCCCGACAGGGGCCCCGGGATACTCTATGGCTACACCTTC.

V usage is TRBV7-8 and J usage is TRBJ2-5; 7 nucleotides align to TRBD2. This CDR3 comprises 16 residues. J gave up 0 bases and V 10 bases, and 14 bases lay outside the gene matches. CDR1 and CDR2 from the germline V gene are SGHVS and FQNEAQ. DNA of the CDR3: TGTGCCACTCTATCACAAGCGGGGACGTACCAAGAGACCCAGTACTTC. Its protein is CATLSQAGTYQETQYF.

This clonotype showed up many times. The chain has TRBV18 and TRBJ2-2; 14 positions agree with TRBD2. Germline V lookup: CDR1 KGHSH, CDR2 LQKENI. The CDR3 is 18 residues long. V lost 6 bases, J lost 4 bases, and 10 bases stayed unmatched. CDR3 loop: CASSETGLAGGITGELFF. The CDR3 region has the DNA TGTGCCAGCTCGGAAACTGGACTAGCGGGAGGCATCACCGGGGAGCTGTTTTTT.

This clonotype was observed many times. The J gene is TRBJ2-7, the V gene TRBV29-1; tentatively, D is TRBD2 (5 bases). With 6 bases removed from V and 3 bases from J, the gap between germline ends came to 6 bases. Germline V gives CDR1 SQVTM, CDR2 ANQGSEA. CDR3 length: 10 amino acids. CDR3 amino acids: CSVRDYEQYF. Written as DNA, the CDR3 is TGCAGCGTACGGGACTACGAGCAGTACTTC.

This clonotype came up many times. This chain connects TRBV12-3 or TRBV12-4 to TRBJ2-5, with 10 nucleotides matching TRBD2. The CDR3 loop spans 15 amino acids. With V trimmed by 6 bases and J by 5 bases, 9 bases remained unmatched. CDR3 amino acids: CASSPSGLARETQYF. For the CDR3, the DNA is TGTGCCAGCAGCCCCTCGGGACTAGCGAGGGAGACCCAGTACTTC.

This clonotype was recorded many times. The chain couples TRBV9 to TRBJ2-7, with 8 bases matching TRBD2. The CDR3 contains 15 residues. Germline V gives CDR1 SGDLS, CDR2 YYNGEE. V lost 4 bases and J lost 6; bases outside the gene matches: 12. CDR3 in DNA: TGTGCCAGCAGCCCACACCTAGCGGGCCCTGTCGAGCAGTACTTC. It specifies CASSPHLAGPVEQYF.

The gene calls are TRBV2 and TRBJ2-5, with D perhaps TRBD2 (5 bases). V was trimmed by 8 bases and J by 5 bases, leaving 15 bases between them. This CDR3 is built from 13 residues. Germline V lookup: CDR1 SNHLY, CDR2 FYNNEI. The chain's CDR3 is CASGLRAYETQYF. CDR3 bases: TGTGCCAGCGGACTGCGCGCCTATGAGACCCAGTACTTC.

This clonotype was seen ten or more times. V and J are TRBV30 and TRBJ2-7; maybe TRBD1 (5 bases). Germline V gene sequence: CDR1 GTSNPN, CDR2 SVGIG (reference sequence). V was trimmed by 2 bases and J by 2 bases, leaving 13 bases between them. CDR3 length: 14 residues. For the CDR3, the DNA is TGTGCCTGGAGTCGAAGGACACCGACCTACGAGCAGTACTTC. This codes for CAWSRRTPTYEQYF.

This clonotype was picked up a small number of times. The chain couples TRBV29-1 to TRBJ2-7; 8 bases agree with TRBD2. Germline lookup yields CDR1 SQVTM and CDR2 ANQGSEA. The CDR3 spans 10 residues. The V and J ends lost 5 bases and 10 bases, in that order; junction bases with no gene match: 4. CDR3 sequence: CSVSSGRQYF. CDR3 coding DNA: TGCAGCGTTTCCAGCGGGAGACAGTACTTC.

This clonotype has a handful of counts. The rearrangement links TRBV7-8 to TRBJ2-5; no reliable D call. The CDR3 totals 13 residues. The V and J ends lost 3 bases and 5 bases respectively, with 10 bases between them. Per germline, CDR1 SGHVS and CDR2 FQNEAQ. CDR3 region: CASSFDFFETQYF. The CDR3 bases are TGTGCCAGCAGCTTTGACTTTTTCGAGACCCAGTACTTC.

This chain uses TRBV3-1 with TRBJ2-7; D is unresolved. Per the germline V gene, CDR1 is LGHDT and CDR2 is YNNKEL (reference sequence). There are 14 residues in the CDR3. Trimming removed 0 bases at V and 3 bases at J, with 9 bases between. The CDR3 sequence is CASSQDLVVYEQYF. In DNA, the CDR3 is TGTGCCAGCAGCCAAGATCTTGTGGTCTACGAGCAGTACTTC.

This clonotype showed up just a few times. This chain connects TRBV7-2 to TRBJ1-2; weak D call: TRBD1 (6 bases). This CDR3 region has 21 residues. The germline V and J ends were trimmed by 6 bases and 2 bases, with 34 bases remaining between them. Looked up from germline, CDR1 is SGHTA and CDR2 is FQGNSA. CDR3 sequence: CASRGNRVLFGEFLLNYGYTF. CDR3 in DNA: TGTGCCAGCAGGGGGAACAGGGTTTTGTTCGGGGAGTTTCTCTTAAACTATGGCTACACCTTC.

CDR3 residues: CSAAGLAGGLTDTQYF. The CDR3 DNA reads as TGCAGTGCTGCGGGACTAGCGGGAGGGTTAACAGATACGCAGTATTTT. V and J are TRBV20-1 and TRBJ2-3, with 16 nucleotides matching TRBD2. Germline V gene data show CDR1 as DFQATT and CDR2 as SNEGSKA (reference sequence). V lost 5 bases and J lost 3; bases outside the gene matches: 5. This CDR3 is built from 16 residues.

The chain links TRBV20-1 to TRBJ1-3, with D tentatively TRBD1 (5 bases). The germline V and J ends were trimmed by 4 bases and 0 bases, with 13 bases remaining between them. Germline values: CDR1 DFQATT, CDR2 SNEGSKA (reference sequence). This CDR3 spans 15 amino acids. The CDR3 DNA sequence: TGCAGTGCTATACCGGGGCTATCCTCTGGAAACACCATATATTTT. Translated, it gives CSAIPGLSSGNTIYF.

This clonotype was counted ten times or more. The chain has TRBV12-3 or TRBV12-4 and TRBJ1-1; no definite D call. V lost 5 bases to trimming and J lost 4 bases, with 14 bases between them. CDR3 length: 14 residues. The CDR3 here is CASSLGHSSTEAFF. DNA of the CDR3: TGTGCCAGCAGTCTCGGCCACTCGAGCACTGAAGCTTTCTTT.

This clonotype showed up many times. The chain couples TRBV30 to TRBJ2-3, with D unclear. There are 14 residues in the CDR3. From germline, CDR1 is GTSNPN and CDR2 SVGIG (reference sequence). The V end was cut by 4 bases, the J end by 3 bases, with 14 bases between. This CDR3 is CAWTPPTWTDTQYF. The CDR3 coding sequence is TGTGCCTGGACCCCCCCTACATGGACAGATACGCAGTATTTT.

This clonotype was observed at least ten times. A read error may produce the germline difference seen at one junction end. The gene calls are TRBV7-3 and TRBJ2-6; maybe TRBD1 (6 bases). This CDR3 spans 18 amino acids. The germline CDR1 and CDR2 sequences are SGHTA and FQGTGA. The DNA for the CDR3 is TGTGCCAGCAGCCTAACAGGGCTTTCCGGCTCTGGGGCCAACGTCCTGACTTTC. This codes for CASSLTGLSGSGANVLTF.